This TCR beta chain emerged from a study of cytomegalovirus exposure and HLA in healthy donors (dated by TCRdb to about 2017). Notes on the research overall: The approximately 710 repertoires of the first cohort and the 120 validation repertoires were produced on the same platform, according to a later analysis. The study combined high-throughput TCR immunosequencing, statistical association of individual TCRs with disease status, and machine learning to predict cytomegalovirus infection status. The study was designed to test whether signatures of past pathogen exposure could be identified by cataloging public T cell receptors. Besides the first cohort of roughly 660 subjects, a separate validation cohort made up of over 100 different subjects was used.

The receptor library was made with the immunoSEQ multiplex PCR assay. In the authors' own workflow: A statistical classification framework was built for diagnosing cytomegalovirus status from the catalog of TCR beta chain sequences. TCRdb obtained this table from immuneACCESS and retained in-frame rearrangements with V and J assigned. These tables miss some clones; where compared with another copy, unresolved V genes account for less than half of the shortfall, and the remainder is unexplained. V, J and clone size are those of that table, while D and trimming were read from the DNA. The sample data list about 78,000 clones, and about 96% of these were observed just once. Over 1.5% of the sample is in the top ten clones. Overall results and qualifications from the work: In both the original and validation cohorts, the classifier was reported to diagnose cytomegalovirus status with high specificity and sensitivity. It was suggested by the authors that the approach could potentially be generalized to other disease states and immunological phenotypes. Most TCR sequences were seen in very few donors, while some public TCRs were found in many individuals. All 120 or so repertoires were used to score co-occurrence in the validation cohort in a later analysis, because that analysis had no HLA typing for the cohort. Subsequent analysis determined that TCRs grouped into clusters in the first cohort also showed a tendency toward co-occurrence across the 120 or so validation repertoires, and 90% to 95% of cluster scores exceeded 0. In vitro tests confirmed that a few of the cytomegalovirus-associated TCR beta chains recognize cytomegalovirus antigens. A total of 150 to 200 TCR beta chains were listed by the study as associated with cytomegalovirus.

Based on the germline V gene (reference sequence), the CDR1 and CDR2 sequences are GTSNPN and SVGIG. Including the terminal cysteine and phenylalanine, the CDR3 comprises 11 residues. Left in the record is the CDR3 DNA by itself, 33 bases read in frame from the first base. Deletion took 4 bases off V and 0 bases off J, with a span of 3 bases between the germline ends. Separate from the approximately 700-subject first cohort, the validation cohort of roughly 130 subjects was the group to which the donors belonged. Of note for this clone: The antigen it recognizes is unknown. Nothing much larger sits one base from this clone, and base qualities are not available. Other DNA sequences in the same sample also yield this CDR3.

The TCR comes from a man younger than 35 in good health and CMV-seropositive. Source material: PBMCs. The rearranged chain carries TRBV30 and TRBJ1-1, with no reliable assignment of the D segment. The CDR3: CAWNMNTEAFF. The DNA is as follows: TGTGCCTGGAACATGAACACTGAAGCTTTCTTT.